This T cell receptor (beta chain) was sequenced in a study of blood T cell repertoires in COVID-19. Overall study: Donors in the United States, Italy and Spain gave samples during acute or convalescent COVID-19.

This clone was recorded once. The CDR3 is made up of 16 amino acids. Germline V gene data show CDR1 as SGHRS and CDR2 as YFSETQ. V lost 0 bases and J 0 bases, leaving 7 bases between the germline ends. Per the study methods: Amplifying reference gene primers gave estimates of nucleated cell counts. Profiling relied on immunoSEQ multiplex PCR, and the TCRdb table lists in-frame clones only, not all of them. D and trimming come from the DNA, and the V and J calls and clone size come from that table. The repertoire holds approximately 180,000 clones, with around nine tenths as singletons. The gene calls are TRBV5-1 and TRBJ2-6; D is unresolved. The sequencing sample was made of peripheral blood. This clonotype originated in a man aged 55 to 69 with active or convalescent COVID-19. CDR3 loop: CASSLGLNSGANVLTF. The CDR3 nucleotides read TGCGCCAGCAGCTTGGGACTGAACTCTGGGGCCAACGTCCTGACTTTC.